These 8 T cell receptor beta chains were all obtained from the same sample, sequenced in a study of metastatic and nonmetastatic thyroid tumors. Patients had received no treatment of any kind before thyroid surgery. Through MiXCR, TCRdb re-clonotyped the PCR reads. The sample lists 30,000 to 35,000 clones, 15% occurring once. Sequenced: blood. All receptors derive from a male donor with papillary thyroid cancer or a benign thyroid nodule (not recorded which). Some clones in this sample may be carry-over from other donors' samples.

The count of this clone is one. Relative to the germline gene, one junction end is altered; a read error may explain this. The chain uses TRBV11-2 and TRBJ2-1; the D gene is possibly TRBD2 (6 bases). The CDR3 covers 16 residues. The V gene's germline CDR1 is SGHAT and CDR2 FQNNGV. This CDR3 reads CASSLSPEGGGNEKFF. CDR3 coding DNA: TGTGCCAGCAGCTTGAGTCCAGAGGGAGGTGGCAATGAGAAGTTCTTC. The whole variable domain, filled in from reference TRBV11-2 and TRBJ2-1, reads EAGVAQSPRYKIIEKRQSVAFWCNPISGHATLYWYQQILGQGPKLLIQFQNNGVVDDSQLPKDRFSAERLKGVDSTLKIQPAKLEDSAVYLCASSLSPEGGGNEKFFGPGTRLTVL.

This clone has at least ten counts. V and J are TRBV6-1 and TRBJ1-2; a weak D match, TRBD1 (5 bases). The CDR3 has 9 residues. V lost 10 bases and J lost 8, with 8 bases in between. Germline lookup yields CDR1 MNHNS and CDR2 SASEGT. In nucleotides, the CDR3 is TGTGCCACCGGGGGGGGCTACACCTTC. This translates into CATGGGYTF.

This clone was seen at least ten times. The junction shows a germline mismatch at one end, possibly a read error. V usage is TRBV12-3 or TRBV12-4 and J usage is TRBJ1-1; possibly TRBD1 for D (5 bases). The CDR3 length is 14 residues. In nucleotides, the CDR3 is TGTGCCAGCAGCTTAGGGGCTCTGAACACTGAAGCTTTCTTT. As protein: CASSLGALNTEAFF.

This clone was recorded a few times. V gene TRBV5-4 combines with J gene TRBJ2-3; 10 nucleotides agree with TRBD1. Trimming cost V 3 bases and J 1 base; bases outside gene matches: 5. Looked up from germline, CDR1 is SGHNT and CDR2 is YYREEE (reference sequence). The CDR3 is made up of 16 amino acids. The CDR3 region is CASSWGDRGRTDTQYF. In DNA, the CDR3 is TGTGCCAGCAGCTGGGGGGACAGGGGTCGCACAGATACGCAGTATTTT.

V usage is TRBV5-4 and J usage is TRBJ2-3, with 8 bases that match TRBD1. Germline V gene data show CDR1 as SGHNT and CDR2 as YYREEE (reference sequence). Unmatched junction bases numbered 5, after V lost 4 bases and J lost 1 base. This CDR3 has 15 amino acids. CDR3 in DNA: TGTGCCAGCAGCCTGGGGGGACAGGGCACAGATACGCAGTATTTT. Translated: CASSLGGQGTDTQYF.

Turning to this clone: The CDR3 does not close with the conserved phenylalanine or tryptophan, likely indicating a read error. The same CDR3 also results from other DNA sequences found in this sample. The V gene is TRBV7-2, the J gene TRBJ1-2; D not certain. The CDR3 has 15 amino acids. Per germline, CDR1 SGHTA and CDR2 FQGNSA. Trimming shortened V by 5 bases and J by 4 bases, and 17 bases separated the two germline ends. CDR3 nucleotide sequence: TGTGCCAGCAGCCCATTGGGGAGTACCATCTATGGCTACACCCTC. It specifies CASSPLGSTIYGYTL.

This clone was seen at least ten times. The gene calls are TRBV29-1 and TRBJ1-2; TRBD1 might be the D (5 bases). Germline-derived CDR1 and CDR2 are SQVTM and ANQGSEA. With 8 bases removed from V and 8 bases from J, the gap between germline ends came to 21 bases. The CDR3 covers 13 residues. The DNA of the CDR3 is TGCAGCATTCAAGGGACTTCTAGGTTAGGCTACACCTTC. It is translated as CSIQGTSRLGYTF.

This chain joins TRBV5-1 and TRBJ2-2; a possible D gene is TRBD1 (5 bases). Trimming cost V 0 bases and J 0 bases, with 6 bases left between them. This CDR3 is 15 amino acids long. Germline CDR1 is SGHRS and CDR2 is YFSETQ. The CDR3 DNA sequence: TGCGCCAGCAGCTTGGGACAGACGAACACCGGGGAGCTGTTTTTT. This sequence encodes CASSLGQTNTGELFF.